Below, 29 T cell receptor beta chains from the same sample are listed, as sequenced in a study of T cells after posttransplantation cyclophosphamide. Busulfan-fludarabine conditioning, marrow transplant, and cyclophosphamide on days +3 and +4 were administered. The protocol was immunoSEQ multiplex PCR, while the TCRdb copy is restricted to in-frame clones and leaves out a portion. The data list more than 4,500 clones, none observed once; 25% falls to the top ten. Sequenced here: PBMCs, sampled 350 to 400 days after allogeneic stem cell transplant with posttransplant cyclophosphamide. The receptors here all came from a male patient over 55 who received an allogeneic stem cell transplant from a related donor, was CMV-positive, and had acute GVHD only. The graft donor may have contributed some T cells.

This clone was counted at least ten times. DNA for the CDR3: TGTGCCAGTAGTATAGGTAGGGCTGGACTTTCGAACACTGAAGCTTTCTTT. The encoded protein is CASSIGRAGLSNTEAFF. The chain is built from TRBV19 and TRBJ1-1; the D is unclear. The length of the CDR3 is 17 residues. CDR1 and CDR2 from the germline V gene are LNHDA and SQIVND (reference sequence). V lost 1 base, J lost 1 base, and 16 bases lay in between.

This clone was seen many times. The J gene is TRBJ1-1, the V gene TRBV5-4; no reliable D call. Germline V CDR1 and CDR2: SGHNT, YYREEE (reference sequence). Trimming stripped 0 bases from V and 6 bases from J, with 9 bases between. This CDR3 contains 13 residues. This CDR3 is CASSLGAFPEAFF. CDR3 coding DNA: TGTGCCAGCAGCTTGGGGGCATTCCCTGAAGCTTTCTTT.

This clone was observed many times. The J gene is TRBJ1-3, the V gene TRBV9; no clear D. CDR3 length equals 14 residues. Germline V gene data show CDR1 as SGDLS and CDR2 as YYNGEE. V lost 0 bases and J 0 bases, leaving 4 bases between the germline ends. The CDR3 protein is CASSVDSSGNTIYF. The CDR3 nucleotides read TGTGCCAGCAGCGTAGATAGCTCTGGAAACACCATATATTTT.

This clone has a count of ten or more. The chain uses TRBV11-2 and TRBJ2-3, with 10 nucleotides matching TRBD1. Germline assignment: CDR1 SGHAT and CDR2 FQNNGV. The CDR3 runs to 18 residues. V lost 0 bases to trimming and J lost 2 bases; unmatched junction nucleotides: 8. DNA of the CDR3: TGTGCCAGCAGCTTAGATCCCGACAGGGGGCTGGTCACAGATACGCAGTATTTT. This gives the protein CASSLDPDRGLVTDTQYF. The variable domain in full, with the rest retrieved from reference TRBV11-2 and TRBJ2-3, is EAGVAQSPRYKIIEKRQSVAFWCNPISGHATLYWYQQILGQGPKLLIQFQNNGVVDDSQLPKDRFSAERLKGVDSTLKIQPAKLEDSAVYLCASSLDPDRGLVTDTQYFGPGTRLTVL.

This clone was seen repeatedly, ten times or more. The chain links TRBV19 to TRBJ2-2; D is uncertain. The CDR3 is 12 amino acids. V was pared by 3 bases and J by 11 bases, with 10 bases between. The germline V gene encodes CDR1 LNHDA and CDR2 SQIVND (reference sequence). CDR3 amino acids: CASSIDTFELFF. CDR3 DNA: TGTGCCAGTAGTATCGACACCTTTGAGCTGTTTTTT.

The CDR3 bases are TGTGCCAGCAAGCCAGGGTCCTATAATTCACCCCTCCACTTT. Its protein is CASKPGSYNSPLHF. This chain uses TRBV6-5 with TRBJ1-6; D is possibly TRBD1 (5 bases). V lost 7 bases and J 1 base, leaving 8 bases between the germline ends. From germline, CDR1 is MNHEY and CDR2 SVGAGI. The CDR3 runs 14 residues.

This clone came up many times. This sequence joins TRBV5-5 and TRBJ1-1, with no clear D. The V gene lost 2 bases and the J gene lost 3 bases, with 8 bases spanning the gap. Germline-derived CDR1 and CDR2 are SGHKS and YYEKEE (reference sequence). This CDR3 spans 13 amino acids. This CDR3 is CASSFEGYTEAFF. The CDR3, as DNA: TGTGCCAGCAGCTTTGAGGGTTACACTGAAGCTTTCTTT.

The chain carries TRBV28 and TRBJ1-1; D uncertain. V was pared by 7 bases and J by 7 bases, with 28 bases between. CDR3 length: 17 residues. CDR1 is MDHEN, CDR2 SYDVKM, per germline. Here the CDR3 reads CASTTPIRDYQGDEAFF. In DNA, the CDR3 is TGTGCCAGCACTACCCCGATCCGGGATTACCAAGGAGATGAAGCTTTCTTT.

This clone is categorized as medium-sized. This chain joins TRBV7-9 and TRBJ2-1; TRBD2 agrees at 10 bases. Germline CDR1 SEHNR, CDR2 FQNEAQ (reference sequence). V gave up 1 base and J gave up 2 bases; unmatched junction bases: 2. The CDR3 is made up of 16 amino acids. DNA of the CDR3: TGTGCCAGCAGCTTAGTCGGACTAGCGGCCTACAATGAGCAGTTCTTC. Protein sequence: CASSLVGLAAYNEQFF.

This clone was seen at least ten times. V usage is TRBV5-4 and J usage is TRBJ1-2, with 7 bases identical to TRBD1. There are 13 residues in the CDR3. V lost 4 bases and J lost 8; bases outside the gene matches: 8. Germline CDR1 and CDR2: SGHNT and YYREEE (reference sequence). CDR3 sequence: CASSRQGTEGYTF. Here the CDR3 DNA reads TGTGCCAGCAGCCGACAGGGCACAGAAGGCTACACCTTC.

This clone was counted ten times or more. The CDR3 loop is CASGLEHQETQYF. CDR3 nucleotide sequence: TGCGCCAGCGGACTCGAACACCAAGAGACCCAGTACTTC. The V and J genes are TRBV5-1 and TRBJ2-5; D possibly corresponds to TRBD2 (5 bases). The germline V gene encodes CDR1 SGHRS and CDR2 YFSETQ. V dropped 7 bases and J dropped 0 bases, with 10 bases sitting between them. The CDR3 sequence is 13 residues long.

This clone was detected many times. V usage is TRBV10-3 and J usage is TRBJ2-6, with D possibly matching TRBD1 (5 bases). Trimming shortened V by 0 bases and J by 0 bases, and 9 bases separated the two germline ends. CDR1 and CDR2 (germline): ENHRY, SYGVKD. CDR3 size: 17 residues. The CDR3 sequence is CAISESRGSSGANVLTF. CDR3 bases: TGTGCCATCAGTGAGTCAAGGGGAAGCTCTGGGGCCAACGTCCTGACTTTC.

In its sample, this clone was seen many times. The genes are TRBV11-3 and TRBJ1-2; D is possibly TRBD1 (6 bases). The V gene lost 1 base and the J gene lost 4 bases, with 13 bases spanning the gap. Germline V gene lookup returns CDR1 SGHNT and CDR2 YENEEA. The CDR3 has 15 residues. The CDR3 region is CASSLGQGNPYGYTF. CDR3 in DNA: TGTGCCAGCAGCTTAGGGCAGGGGAACCCCTATGGCTACACCTTC.

This clone was observed a handful of times. The chain's CDR3 is CASSYAGMDGYTF. The CDR3 DNA is TGTGCCAGCAGTTACGCAGGGATGGATGGCTACACCTTC. This rearrangement joins TRBV6-5 to TRBJ1-2; perhaps TRBD1 as D (5 bases). CDR1 and CDR2 (germline): MNHEY, SVGAGI. Trimming cost V 2 bases and J 6 bases, with 10 bases left between them. This CDR3 comprises 13 residues.

This clone appeared many times. V is TRBV9 and J is TRBJ2-7, with 9 bases aligning to TRBD2. Losses at the gene ends were 4 bases for V and 2 bases for J; bases not matched to a gene: 13. CDR1 and CDR2 from the germline V gene are SGDLS and YYNGEE. CDR3 length: 17 residues. The CDR3 spells CASSRTLSGSGAYEQYF. The CDR3 coding sequence is TGTGCCAGCAGCCGTACCCTTAGCGGGAGCGGCGCCTACGAGCAGTACTTC. Full variable domain (missing parts from reference TRBV9 and TRBJ2-7): DSGVTQTPKHLITATGQRVTLRCSPRSGDLSVYWYQQSLDQGLQFLIQYYNGEERAKGNILERFSAQQFPDLHSELNLSSLELGDSALYFCASSRTLSGSGAYEQYFGPGTRLTVT.

By sample fraction, this clone is medium-sized. The chain has TRBV19 and TRBJ2-1; 7 bases fit TRBD1. CDR1 and CDR2 (germline): LNHDA, SQIVND (reference sequence). The junction had 3 bases not matched to a gene; V was cut back by 5 bases and J by 5 bases. This CDR3 spans 13 amino acids. The CDR3 reads CASSLQGDNEQFF. Here the CDR3 DNA reads TGTGCCAGTAGTTTGCAGGGGGACAATGAGCAGTTCTTC.

This clone is termed medium-sized. In the same sample, other DNA sequences code for this CDR3. J is TRBJ1-5 and V is TRBV6-5; the D is unclear. Trimming pared 6 bases from V and 0 bases from J, leaving 6 bases between. The length of the CDR3 is 13 residues. Germline values: CDR1 MNHEY, CDR2 SVGAGI. The CDR3 loop is CASRQYSNQPQHF. The CDR3 nucleotides are TGTGCCAGCAGACAGTATAGCAATCAGCCCCAGCATTTT.

This clone was counted at least ten times. This rearrangement joins TRBV19 to TRBJ2-7; 8 bases map to TRBD1. After removal of 6 bases from V and 6 bases from J, the junction contained 10 bases not matched to a gene. The CDR3 is 14 residues long. Germline CDR1 is LNHDA and CDR2 is SQIVND (reference sequence). The CDR3 protein is CASRESRGRFEQYF. As DNA, the CDR3 is TGTGCCAGTAGGGAGTCCAGGGGGCGTTTCGAGCAGTACTTC.

This clone was seen ten or more times. The chain combines TRBV19 with TRBJ2-3; D might be TRBD2 (5 bases). The CDR3 has 14 residues. Per germline, CDR1 LNHDA and CDR2 SQIVND (reference sequence). V lost 6 bases and J 4 bases, leaving 14 bases between the germline ends. CDR3 bases: TGTGCCAGTAGCCAAGGACCAGCGGCAGATACGCAGTATTTT. It codes for CASSQGPAADTQYF.

This clone was counted many times. The rearrangement links TRBV30 to TRBJ1-3; D gene ambiguous. V was clipped by 4 bases and J by 0 bases, with 4 bases between them. The CDR3 totals 12 residues. Germline V gene lookup returns CDR1 GTSNPN and CDR2 SVGIG (reference sequence). The CDR3 protein is CAWKRSGNTIYF. The CDR3 bases are TGTGCCTGGAAGCGCTCTGGAAACACCATATATTTT.

This clone was counted many times. CDR3 residues: CASRTDVNEKLFF. Written as DNA, the CDR3 is TGTGCCAGTAGAACAGACGTTAATGAAAAACTGTTTTTT. V gene TRBV19 combines with J gene TRBJ1-4, with D unclear. Germline values: CDR1 LNHDA, CDR2 SQIVND (reference sequence). CDR3 length: 13 residues. With 6 bases removed from V and 4 bases from J, the gap between germline ends came to 9 bases.

This clone appeared many times. The gene calls are TRBV6-5 and TRBJ1-2; D is unclear. Germline-derived CDR1 and CDR2 are MNHEY and SVGAGI. V was pared by 0 bases and J by 6 bases, with 8 bases between. CDR3 length: 13 residues. This CDR3 is CASSYSRADGYTF. DNA for the CDR3: TGTGCCAGCAGTTACTCGAGGGCGGATGGCTACACCTTC.

This clone has at least ten counts. The J gene is TRBJ2-5, the V gene TRBV28; D is perhaps TRBD1 (6 bases). CDR3 size: 15 residues. V shed 6 bases and J shed 5 bases, with 19 bases lying between them. Germline V lookup: CDR1 MDHEN, CDR2 SYDVKM. This chain's CDR3 is CASSLAGVSRETQYF. CDR3 nucleotide sequence: TGTGCCAGCAGCCTGGCAGGGGTCTCGCGGGAGACCCAGTACTTC.

This clone was counted many times. The chain couples TRBV18 to TRBJ1-3, with TRBD1 as a possible D gene (5 bases). Per germline, CDR1 KGHSH and CDR2 LQKENI. CDR3 length equals 15 residues. V was trimmed by 3 bases and J by 1 base, leaving 10 bases between them. CDR3 DNA: TGTGCCAGCTCACCGCAATACAGGTCTGGAAACACCATATATTTT. The encoded protein is CASSPQYRSGNTIYF.

There are many counts of this clone. This chain joins TRBV2 and TRBJ1-6; the match to TRBD1 covers 7 bases. V was clipped by 11 bases and J by 9 bases; unmatched bases: 10. Germline V gene data show CDR1 as SNHLY and CDR2 as FYNNEI. CDR3 length: 13 amino acids. The CDR3 spells CAGSTEGASPLHF. The CDR3 DNA reads as TGTGCCGGATCGACGGAGGGGGCTTCACCCCTCCACTTT. Filled out from reference TRBV2 and TRBJ1-6, the complete variable domain reads EPEVTQTPSHQVTQMGQEVILRCVPISNHLYFYWYRQILGQKVEFLVSFYNNEISEKSEIFDDQFSVERPDGSNFTLKIRSTKLEDSAMYFCAGSTEGASPLHFGNGTRLTVT.

This clone was recorded at least ten times. The CDR3 bases are TGCGCCAGCAGCATCAGAGGGGGGGTGGTCGAGCAGTACTTC. It specifies CASSIRGGVVEQYF. The chain carries TRBV5-1 and TRBJ2-7; D is perhaps TRBD2 (7 bases). Trimming left V 4 bases short and J 6 bases short, with 17 bases between. This CDR3 comprises 14 residues. Per the germline V gene, CDR1 is SGHRS and CDR2 is YFSETQ.

This clone was detected ten times or more. This sequence joins TRBV28 and TRBJ2-2, with 7 bases aligning to TRBD2. The V segment lost 7 bases and the J segment 4 bases; nucleotides outside the gene matches: 12. Germline CDR1 MDHEN, CDR2 SYDVKM. The CDR3 runs to 16 residues. The CDR3 protein is CASILAGVPGTGELFF. CDR3 nucleotides: TGTGCCAGCATCTTAGCGGGCGTCCCCGGCACCGGGGAGCTGTTTTTT.

At least ten counts were recorded for this clone. As DNA, the CDR3 is TGCGCCAGCAGCCCCCTGTGGGACCGGGGGGAAGGAGGGGAGCTGTTTTTT. It is translated as CASSPLWDRGEGGELFF. V gene TRBV5-1 combines with J gene TRBJ2-2; 7 nucleotides agree with TRBD2. This CDR3 has 17 amino acids. The J segment lost 8 bases and the V segment lost 4 bases, leaving 17 bases of the junction unmatched. Germline values: CDR1 SGHRS, CDR2 YFSETQ.

This clone has a count of ten or more. Other DNA sequences in this sample translate to the same CDR3. V and J are TRBV9 and TRBJ1-5, with D unresolved. This CDR3 has 14 amino acids. V was trimmed by 0 bases and J by 1 base, leaving 5 bases between them. Per the germline V gene, CDR1 is SGDLS and CDR2 is YYNGEE. In DNA form, the CDR3 reads TGTGCCAGCAGCGTAGACGGGAGCAATCAGCCCCAGCATTTT. As protein: CASSVDGSNQPQHF.